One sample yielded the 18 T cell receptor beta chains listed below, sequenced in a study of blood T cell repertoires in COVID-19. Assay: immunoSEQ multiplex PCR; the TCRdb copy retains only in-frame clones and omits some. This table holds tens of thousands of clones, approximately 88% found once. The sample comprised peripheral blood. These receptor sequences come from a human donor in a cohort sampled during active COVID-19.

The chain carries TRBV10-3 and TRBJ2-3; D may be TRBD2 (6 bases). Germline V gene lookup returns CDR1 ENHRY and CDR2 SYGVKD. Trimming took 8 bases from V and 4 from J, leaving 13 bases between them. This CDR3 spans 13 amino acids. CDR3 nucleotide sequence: TGTGCCATCCACGGGGAGGTGGCAGATACGCAGTATTTT. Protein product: CAIHGEVADTQYF.

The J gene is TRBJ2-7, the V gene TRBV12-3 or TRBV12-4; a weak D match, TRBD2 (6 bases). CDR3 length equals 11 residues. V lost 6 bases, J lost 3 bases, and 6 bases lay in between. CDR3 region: CASRRDYEQYF. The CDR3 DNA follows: TGTGCCAGCAGGCGGGACTACGAGCAGTACTTC.

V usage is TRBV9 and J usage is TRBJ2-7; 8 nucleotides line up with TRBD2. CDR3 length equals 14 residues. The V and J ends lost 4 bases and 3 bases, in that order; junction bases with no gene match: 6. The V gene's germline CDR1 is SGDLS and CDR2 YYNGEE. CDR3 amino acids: CASSPVAGIYEQYF. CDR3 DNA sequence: TGTGCCAGCAGCCCCGTAGCGGGGATCTACGAGCAGTACTTC.

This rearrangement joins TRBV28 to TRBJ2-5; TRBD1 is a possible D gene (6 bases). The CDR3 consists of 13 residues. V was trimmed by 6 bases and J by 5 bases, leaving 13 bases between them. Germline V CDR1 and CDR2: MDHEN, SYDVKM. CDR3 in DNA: TGTGCCAGCAGCCCCGCCCAGGGGGAGACCCAGTACTTC. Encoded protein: CASSPAQGETQYF.

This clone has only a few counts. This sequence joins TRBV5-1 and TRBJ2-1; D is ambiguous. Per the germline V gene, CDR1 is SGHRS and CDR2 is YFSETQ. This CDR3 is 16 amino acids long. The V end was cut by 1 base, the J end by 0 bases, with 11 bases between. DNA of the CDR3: TGCGCCAGCAGCTTGCTTCTCCCGAGCTCCTACAATGAGCAGTTCTTC. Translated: CASSLLLPSSYNEQFF.

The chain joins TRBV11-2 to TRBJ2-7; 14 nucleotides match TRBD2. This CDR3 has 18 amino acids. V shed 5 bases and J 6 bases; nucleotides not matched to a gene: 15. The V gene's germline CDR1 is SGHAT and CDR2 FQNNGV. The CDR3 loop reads CASSTRLAGGPDELEQYF. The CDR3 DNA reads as TGTGCCAGCAGCACCAGACTAGCGGGGGGGCCCGACGAACTCGAGCAGTACTTC.

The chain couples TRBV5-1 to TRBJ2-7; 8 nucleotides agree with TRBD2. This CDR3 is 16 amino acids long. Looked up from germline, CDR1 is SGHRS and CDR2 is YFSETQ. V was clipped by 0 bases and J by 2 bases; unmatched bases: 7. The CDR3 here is CASSLVGGRRAYEQYF. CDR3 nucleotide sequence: TGCGCCAGCAGCTTGGTTGGCGGGAGGCGTGCCTACGAGCAGTACTTC.

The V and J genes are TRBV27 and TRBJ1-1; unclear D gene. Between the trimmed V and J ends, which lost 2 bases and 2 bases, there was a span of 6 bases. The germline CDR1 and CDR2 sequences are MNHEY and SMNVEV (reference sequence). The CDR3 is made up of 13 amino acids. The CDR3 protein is CASSLNYNTEAFF. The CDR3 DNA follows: TGTGCCAGCAGTTTAAACTATAACACTGAAGCTTTCTTT.

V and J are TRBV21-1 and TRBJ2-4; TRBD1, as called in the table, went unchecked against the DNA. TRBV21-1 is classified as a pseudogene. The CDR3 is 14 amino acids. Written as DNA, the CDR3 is TGTGCCAGTGGACGGGGCCAGGGGAGTCACATTCAGTACTTC. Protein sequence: CASGRGQGSHIQYF.

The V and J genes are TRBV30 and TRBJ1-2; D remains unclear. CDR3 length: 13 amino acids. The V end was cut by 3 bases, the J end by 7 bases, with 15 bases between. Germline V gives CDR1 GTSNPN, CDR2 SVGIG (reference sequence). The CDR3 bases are TGTGCCTGGAGAATCGTGGAATCAGGTGGCTACACCTTC. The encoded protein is CAWRIVESGGYTF.

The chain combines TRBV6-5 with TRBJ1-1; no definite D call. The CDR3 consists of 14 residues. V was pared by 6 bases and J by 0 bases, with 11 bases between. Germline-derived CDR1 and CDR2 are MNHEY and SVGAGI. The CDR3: CASRERDMNTEAFF. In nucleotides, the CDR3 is TGTGCCAGCAGGGAGAGGGATATGAACACTGAAGCTTTCTTT.

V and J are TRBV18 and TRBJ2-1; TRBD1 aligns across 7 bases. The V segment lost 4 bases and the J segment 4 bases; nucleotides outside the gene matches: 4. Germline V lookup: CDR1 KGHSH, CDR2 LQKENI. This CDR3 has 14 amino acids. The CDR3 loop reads CASSHRTGYNEQFF. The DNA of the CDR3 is TGTGCCAGCTCACACCGGACAGGTTACAATGAGCAGTTCTTC.

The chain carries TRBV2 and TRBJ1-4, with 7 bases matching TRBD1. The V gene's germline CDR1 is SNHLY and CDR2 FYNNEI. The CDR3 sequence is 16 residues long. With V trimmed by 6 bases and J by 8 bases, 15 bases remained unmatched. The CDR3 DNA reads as TGTGCCAGCAGCGACAGGGTACGAGGCGTTCGGGAAAAACTGTTTTTT. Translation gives CASSDRVRGVREKLFF.

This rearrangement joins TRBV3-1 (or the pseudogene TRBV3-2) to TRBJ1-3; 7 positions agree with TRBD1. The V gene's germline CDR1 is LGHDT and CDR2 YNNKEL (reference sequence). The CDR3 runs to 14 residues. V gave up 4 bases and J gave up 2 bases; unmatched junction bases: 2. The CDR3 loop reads CASSLGQAGNTIYF. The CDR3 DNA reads TGTGCCAGCAGCCTAGGACAGGCTGGAAACACCATATATTTT.

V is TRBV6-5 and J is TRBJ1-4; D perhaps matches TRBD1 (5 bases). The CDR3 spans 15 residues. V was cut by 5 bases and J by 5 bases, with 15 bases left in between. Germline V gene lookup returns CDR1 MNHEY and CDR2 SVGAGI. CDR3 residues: CASSSRGGTNEKLFF. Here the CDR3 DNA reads TGTGCCAGCAGTAGCCGGGGGGGTACAAATGAAAAACTGTTTTTT.

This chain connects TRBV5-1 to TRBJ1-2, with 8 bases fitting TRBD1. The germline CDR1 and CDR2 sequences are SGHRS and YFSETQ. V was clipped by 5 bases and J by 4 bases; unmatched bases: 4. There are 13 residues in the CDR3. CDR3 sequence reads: CASRTGTGYGYTF. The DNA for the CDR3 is TGCGCCAGCAGAACCGGGACAGGCTATGGCTACACCTTC.

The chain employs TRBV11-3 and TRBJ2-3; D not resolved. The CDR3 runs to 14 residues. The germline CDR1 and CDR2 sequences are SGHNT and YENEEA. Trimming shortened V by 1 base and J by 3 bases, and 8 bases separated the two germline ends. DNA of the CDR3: TGTGCCAGCAGCTTAGGAGGCTTTACAGATACGCAGTATTTT. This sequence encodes CASSLGGFTDTQYF.

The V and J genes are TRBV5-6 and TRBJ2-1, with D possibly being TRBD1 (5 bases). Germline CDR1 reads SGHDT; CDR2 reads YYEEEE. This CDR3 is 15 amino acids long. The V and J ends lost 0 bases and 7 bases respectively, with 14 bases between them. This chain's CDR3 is CASSLAPTEINEQFF. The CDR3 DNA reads TGTGCCAGCAGCTTGGCCCCGACAGAAATTAATGAGCAGTTCTTC.